Reported below is one T cell receptor beta chain. Its antigen is undetermined. This entry belongs to a study of radiotherapy plus CTLA-4 blockade in lung cancer. Study results and limitations: Interferon-beta, together with early blood T cell clone dynamics, reportedly best predicted response. There was expansion of tumor-derived TCR clones in blood after radiotherapy plus ipilimumab.

TCRdb's copy holds only in-frame clones and misses some; the assay was immunoSEQ multiplex PCR. The data show about 39,000 clones, 75% to 80% seen once. This CDR3 spans 17 amino acids. V dropped 0 bases and J dropped 0; count of bases not matched to a gene: 5. Germline CDR1 and CDR2: SGHRS and YFSETQ. This sequence was found in a human donor with non-small cell lung cancer that progressed on radiotherapy plus ipilimumab. The material sequenced was peripheral blood, taken from a patient treated with radiotherapy plus ipilimumab. V usage is TRBV5-1 and J usage is TRBJ2-2; the match to TRBD2 covers 7 bases. The CDR3 loop reads CASSLDRDYSNTGELFF. CDR3 sequence (DNA): TGCGCCAGCAGCTTGGACCGGGACTACTCGAACACCGGGGAGCTGTTTTTT. Filled out from reference TRBV5-1 and TRBJ2-2, the complete variable domain reads KAGVTQTPRYLIKTRGQQVTLSCSPISGHRSVSWYQQTPGQGLQFLFEYFSETQRNKGNFPGRFSGRQFSNSRSEMNVSTLELGDSALYLCASSLDRDYSNTGELFFGEGSRLTVL.